Listed below are T cell receptor beta chains from one sample, sequenced in a study of identical twins. TCRdb reanalysed the 5' RACE reads using MiXCR and keeps one entry per CDR3 protein. This sample yields around 140,000 distinct CDR3 sequences, of which under 4.5% are seen a single time; 8.1% belongs to the top ten. Sequences were obtained from memory T cells sorted from blood. The receptor source for this set is a man between 18 and 29 years old in good health. The CDR3 runs from the conserved cysteine through the conserved F or W. The D gene is left open where the match is weak. Rows may omit the clone size; those that give it use once, few, many or a size class.

TRBJ2-1,many,12,TRBV7-9,.,TGTGCCAGCAGCTCCCAGTCACGTGAGCAGTTCTTC,CASSSQSREQFF
TRBJ2-1,many,14,TRBV7-2,.,TGTGCCAGCAGCTTAGCGACTGGTACTTCGGAGCAGTTCTTC,CASSLATGTSEQFF
TRBJ2-7,many,18,TRBV7-2,.,TGTGCCAGCAGCTTATCGTCACCCTCGATGATATCCTCCTACGAGCAGTACTTC,CASSLSSPSMISSYEQYF
TRBJ2-5,.,14,TRBV11-2,.,TGTGCCAGCAGCCCACTGGCTGGAAAAGAGACCCAGTACTTC,CASSPLAGKETQYF
TRBJ1-2,many,12,TRBV9,.,TGTGCCAGCAGCGTAAGGGAAGGGGGCTACACCTTC,CASSVREGGYTF
TRBJ2-5,many,15,TRBV5-1,.,TGCGCCAGCAGCTTTGGTGGTTCAGGTGGAGAGACCCAGTACTTC,CASSFGGSGGETQYF
TRBJ2-2,once,13,TRBV30,.,TGTGCCTGGAGTGTGGGGAGCGCCGGGGAGCTGTTTTTT,CAWSVGSAGELFF
TRBJ2-2,many,15,TRBV24-1,.,TGTGCCACCAGTCGCCAGGGCTTTAACACCGGGGAGCTGTTTTTT,CATSRQGFNTGELFF
TRBJ2-1,many,17,TRBV21-1,.,TGTGCCAGCAGCAAATTGAAGCGAGAGGTAACCTACAATGAGCAGTTCTTC,CASSKLKREVTYNEQFF
TRBJ2-7,many,16,TRBV15,TRBD2,TGTGCCACCAGCGATCGACTAGCGGCCCTTTCCTACGAGCAGTACTTC,CATSDRLAALSYEQYF
TRBJ2-1,many,15,TRBV6-5,TRBD1,TGTGCCAGCAGTTACTACAGGGGGCCACGGAATGAGCAGTTCTTC,CASSYYRGPRNEQFF
TRBJ2-3,few,14,TRBV10-3,.,TGTGCCATCAACGGAAAGGACTTACCAGATACGCAGTATTTT,CAINGKDLPDTQYF
TRBJ2-5,few,13,TRBV4-1,.,TGCGCCAGCAGCCAGGGTATCCTAGAGACCCAGTACTTC,CASSQGILETQYF
TRBJ2-1,many,13,TRBV7-2,.,TGTGCCAGCAGCCGCCCCCGGACGGGGAAGCAGTTCTTC,CASSRPRTGKQFF
TRBJ2-6,.,17,TRBV11-2,TRBD1,TGTGCCAGCAGCTCGGGACAGGGGCTAGGAGGGGCCAACGTCCTGACTTTC,CASSSGQGLGGANVLTF
TRBJ2-4,many,13,TRBV30,TRBD1,TGTGCCTGGAGTGGAACGGACAGGGCCATTCAGTACTTC,CAWSGTDRAIQYF
TRBJ2-5,many,14,TRBV12-3/TRBV12-4,.,TGTGCCCCCCTGAGGGGGACGAGGTGTGAGACCCAGTACTTC,CAPLRGTRCETQYF
TRBJ2-3,many,15,TRBV5-1,.,TGCGCCAGCAGGGGGTTTTCGATGAGCACAGATACGCAGTATTTT,CASRGFSMSTDTQYF
TRBJ1-2,many,13,TRBV18,.,TGTGCCAGCTCACCCGGGGAAACGTATGGCTACACCTTC,CASSPGETYGYTF
TRBJ2-1,many,13,TRBV12-3/TRBV12-4,.,TGTGCCAGCTGCCTCAGGGTGCGGGATGAGCAGTTCTTC,CASCLRVRDEQFF
TRBJ2-1,many,15,TRBV29-1,.,TGCAGCGTTGAAGTGGGTAGGGGGTTAAACAATGAGCAGTTCTTC,CSVEVGRGLNNEQFF
TRBJ1-2,many,15,TRBV5-1,.,TGCGCCAGCAGCTTGAGGCGGGCGCTAAACTATGGCTACACCTTC,CASSLRRALNYGYTF
TRBJ2-5,many,16,TRBV14,TRBD2,TGTGCCAGCAGCCTACTAACTAGCGGGACCGGGGAGACCCAGTACTTC,CASSLLTSGTGETQYF
TRBJ2-1,many,15,TRBV7-3,.,TGTGCCAGCAGCTTAAGTACGGGCTCCTACAATGAGCAGTTCTTC,CASSLSTGSYNEQFF
TRBJ2-1,many,16,TRBV5-1,TRBD2,TGCGCCAGCAGCTTGGCCACTAGCGGGCTCTTTAATGAGCAGTTCTTC,CASSLATSGLFNEQFF
TRBJ2-1,many,15,TRBV5-1,.,TGCGCCAGCAGCTTGGATGGACCACCCTCGGATGAGCAGTTCTTC,CASSLDGPPSDEQFF
TRBJ1-1,.,13,TRBV19,.,TGTGCCAGTAGTAAAAGACAGGCCAGTGAAGCTTTCTTT,CASSKRQASEAFF
TRBJ1-5,many,15,TRBV3-1,TRBD1,TGTGCCAGCAGCCGACAGGGGCTCAGCAATCAGCCCCAGCATTTT,CASSRQGLSNQPQHF
TRBJ2-1,many,16,TRBV7-3,.,TGTGCCAGCAGCTCCCTCTCCCGGGGTATTTACAATGAGCAGTTCTTC,CASSSLSRGIYNEQFF
TRBJ1-2,many,13,TRBV6-5,.,TGTGCCAGCAGTTACTCTTCAGGGGTCTCTTGCACCTTC,CASSYSSGVSCTF
TRBJ2-1,many,13,TRBV9,.,TGTGCCAGCAGCGGCTACTTTTGGGATGAGCAGTTCTTC,CASSGYFWDEQFF
TRBJ2-5,.,15,TRBV18,.,TGTGCCAGCTCACCAATCGGCGCCTTTCGGGAGACCCAGTACTTC,CASSPIGAFRETQYF
TRBJ1-2,many,13,TRBV20-1,.,TGCAGTGCTAGATCCAGGGTCCGGTATGGCTACACCTTC,CSARSRVRYGYTF
TRBJ2-3,many,15,TRBV5-1,TRBD2,TGCGCCAGCAGGGATAGCGGGAGGAGCACAGATACGCAGTATTTT,CASRDSGRSTDTQYF
TRBJ1-3,.,17,TRBV5-5,.,TGTGCCAGCAGCTTGTTTGGGCAGGGATTGGGAGGAAACACCATATATTTT,CASSLFGQGLGGNTIYF
TRBJ2-2,many,16,TRBV14,.,TGTGCCAGCAGCCGGTACACAGGGATCTCGGCCGGGGAGCTGTTTTTT,CASSRYTGISAGELFF
TRBJ1-2,.,15,TRBV12-3/TRBV12-4,TRBD1,TGTGCCAGCAGTACTACAGGGGGGGCACACCTTGGCTACACCTTC,CASSTTGGAHLGYTF
TRBJ1-1,many,13,TRBV7-2,.,TGTGCCAGCAGCTCAGCCCGTGGTACTGAAGCTTTCTTT,CASSSARGTEAFF
TRBJ2-3,.,14,TRBV30,TRBD2,TGTGCCTGGAGACTAGCGGGAGACAGAAATACGCAGTATTTT,CAWRLAGDRNTQYF
TRBJ2-3,many,12,TRBV5-6,.,TGTGCCAGCAGCTTGGAGGGGGTTACGCAGTATTTT,CASSLEGVTQYF
TRBJ2-3,many,13,TRBV10-1,.,TGCGCCAGCAGCTATTCGGTCGGCGATACGCAGTATTTT,CASSYSVGDTQYF
TRBJ1-5,few,14,TRBV6-5,.,TGTGCCAGCAGTTTCGGGGGCCGTGGGGGTTCCCAGCATTTT,CASSFGGRGGSQHF
TRBJ2-2,many,15,TRBV7-8,.,TGTGCCAGCAGCTTAAGGGGAGCGACACCGGGGAGCTTGTTTTTT,CASSLRGATPGSLFF
TRBJ2-1,.,16,TRBV11-3,.,TGTGCCAGCAGCTTCATACTTAGTAGCTCCTACAATGAGCAGTTCTTC,CASSFILSSSYNEQFF
TRBJ2-1,many,15,TRBV12-3/TRBV12-4,.,TGTGCCAGCAGTTCGACAGGCAGCTCCTACAATGAGCAGTTCTTC,CASSSTGSSYNEQFF
TRBJ2-1,many,13,TRBV20-1,.,TGCAGTGCTAGCTCGGGGGCCCACAATGAGCAGTTCTTC,CSASSGAHNEQFF
TRBJ2-5,.,15,TRBV5-1,.,TGCGCCAGCAGCTTGTTTATAGGCTTACAAGAGACCCAGTACTTC,CASSLFIGLQETQYF
TRBJ2-2,many,14,TRBV12-3/TRBV12-4,.,TGTGCCAGCAGTTTAGCGGGCGCCACCGGGGAGCTGTTTTTT,CASSLAGATGELFF
TRBJ2-3,many,16,TRBV20-1,TRBD2,TGCAGTGCGGCCGGGACTAGTTCTCCCCGCACAGATACGCAGTATTTT,CSAAGTSSPRTDTQYF
TRBJ1-1,many,14,TRBV5-1,TRBD1,TGCGCCAGCAGCTTATCTACAGGGGGAGCTGAAGCTTTCTTT,CASSLSTGGAEAFF